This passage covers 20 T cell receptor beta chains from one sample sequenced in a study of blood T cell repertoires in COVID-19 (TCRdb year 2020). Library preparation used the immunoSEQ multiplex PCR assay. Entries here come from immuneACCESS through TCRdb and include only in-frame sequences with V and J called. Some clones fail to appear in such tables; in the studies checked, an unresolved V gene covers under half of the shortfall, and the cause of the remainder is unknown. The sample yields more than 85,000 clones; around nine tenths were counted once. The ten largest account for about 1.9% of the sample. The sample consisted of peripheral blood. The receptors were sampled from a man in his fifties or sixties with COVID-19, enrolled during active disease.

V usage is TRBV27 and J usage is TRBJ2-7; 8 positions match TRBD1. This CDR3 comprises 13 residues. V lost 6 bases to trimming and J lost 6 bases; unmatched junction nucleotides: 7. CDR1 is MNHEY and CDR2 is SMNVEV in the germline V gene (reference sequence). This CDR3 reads CASSWTGPSEQYF. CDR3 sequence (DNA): TGTGCCAGCAGCTGGACAGGGCCTAGCGAGCAGTACTTC.

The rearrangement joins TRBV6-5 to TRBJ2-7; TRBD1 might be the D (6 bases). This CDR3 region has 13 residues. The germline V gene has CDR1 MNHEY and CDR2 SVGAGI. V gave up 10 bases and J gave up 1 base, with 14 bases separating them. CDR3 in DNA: TGTGCCACCCAGATAGGGGGTTCCTACGAGCAGTACTTC. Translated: CATQIGGSYEQYF.

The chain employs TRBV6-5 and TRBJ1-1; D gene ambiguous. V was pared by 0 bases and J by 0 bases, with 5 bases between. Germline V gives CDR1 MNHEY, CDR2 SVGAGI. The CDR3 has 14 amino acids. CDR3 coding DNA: TGTGCCAGCAGTTACTCTCTTATGAACACTGAAGCTTTCTTT. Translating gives CASSYSLMNTEAFF.

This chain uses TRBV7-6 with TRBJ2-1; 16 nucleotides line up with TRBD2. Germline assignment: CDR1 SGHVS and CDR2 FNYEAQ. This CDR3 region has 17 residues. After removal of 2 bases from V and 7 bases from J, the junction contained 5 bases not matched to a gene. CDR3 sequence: CASSLTGTSGGVNEQFF. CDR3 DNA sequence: TGTGCCAGCAGCTTAACGGGGACTAGCGGGGGGGTGAATGAGCAGTTCTTC.

The CDR3 is CASSWTGGRQETQYF. CDR3 in DNA: TGTGCCAGCAGTTGGACAGGGGGGAGGCAAGAGACCCAGTACTTC. The chain carries TRBV2 and TRBJ2-5, with 10 bases lining up with TRBD1. Losses at the gene ends were 5 bases for V and 2 bases for J; bases not matched to a gene: 5. The CDR3 is 15 residues long. Germline values: CDR1 SNHLY, CDR2 FYNNEI.

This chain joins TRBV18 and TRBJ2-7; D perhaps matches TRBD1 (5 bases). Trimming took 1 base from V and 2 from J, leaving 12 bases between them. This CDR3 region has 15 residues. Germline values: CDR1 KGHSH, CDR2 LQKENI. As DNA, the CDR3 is TGTGCCAGCTCACCACAAGGGGCAACTACCTACGAGCAGTACTTC. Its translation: CASSPQGATTYEQYF.

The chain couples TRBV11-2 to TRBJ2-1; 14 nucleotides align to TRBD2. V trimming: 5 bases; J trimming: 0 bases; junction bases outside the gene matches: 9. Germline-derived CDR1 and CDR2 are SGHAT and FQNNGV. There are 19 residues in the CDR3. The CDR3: CASSLGLAGAQSSYNEQFF. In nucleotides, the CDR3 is TGTGCCAGCAGCCTGGGACTAGCGGGGGCCCAAAGCTCCTACAATGAGCAGTTCTTC.

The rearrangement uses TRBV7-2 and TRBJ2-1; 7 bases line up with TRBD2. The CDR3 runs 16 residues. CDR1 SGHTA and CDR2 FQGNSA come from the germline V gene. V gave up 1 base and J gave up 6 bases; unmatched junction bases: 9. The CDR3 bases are TGTGCCAGCAGCTTAGAAATCCAGCGGGGCATCAATGAGCAGTTCTTC. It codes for CASSLEIQRGINEQFF.

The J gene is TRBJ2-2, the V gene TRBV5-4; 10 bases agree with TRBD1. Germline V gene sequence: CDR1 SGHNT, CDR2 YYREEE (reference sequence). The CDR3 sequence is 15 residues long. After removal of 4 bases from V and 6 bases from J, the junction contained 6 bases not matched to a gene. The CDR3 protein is CASSRQGAEAGELFF. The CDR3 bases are TGTGCCAGCAGCCGACAGGGGGCAGAGGCCGGGGAGCTGTTTTTT.

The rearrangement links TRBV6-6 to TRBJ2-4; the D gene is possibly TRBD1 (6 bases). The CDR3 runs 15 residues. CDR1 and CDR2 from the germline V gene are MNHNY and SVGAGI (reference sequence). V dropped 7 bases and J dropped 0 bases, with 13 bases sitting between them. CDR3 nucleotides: TGTGCCAGCACGGGACACCGACTAGCCAAAAACATTCAGTACTTC. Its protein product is CASTGHRLAKNIQYF.

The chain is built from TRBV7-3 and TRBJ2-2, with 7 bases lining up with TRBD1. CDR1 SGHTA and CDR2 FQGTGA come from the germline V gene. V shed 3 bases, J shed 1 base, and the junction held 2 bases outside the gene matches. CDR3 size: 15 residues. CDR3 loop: CASSLGQRNTGELFF. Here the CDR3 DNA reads TGTGCCAGCAGCTTGGGACAGAGGAACACCGGGGAGCTGTTTTTT.

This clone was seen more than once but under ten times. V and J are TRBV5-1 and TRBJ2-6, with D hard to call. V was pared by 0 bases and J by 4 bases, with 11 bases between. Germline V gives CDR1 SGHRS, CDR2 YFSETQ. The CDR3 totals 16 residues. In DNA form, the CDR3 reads TGCGCCAGCAGCTTGGCGAGTGTCGCCGGGGCCAACGTCCTGACTTTC. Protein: CASSLASVAGANVLTF.

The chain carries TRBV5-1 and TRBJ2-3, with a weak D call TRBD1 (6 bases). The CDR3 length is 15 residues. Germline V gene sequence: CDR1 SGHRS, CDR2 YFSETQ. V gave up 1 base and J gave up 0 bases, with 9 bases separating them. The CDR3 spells CASSLTGPSTDTQYF. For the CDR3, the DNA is TGCGCCAGCAGCTTGACAGGGCCTAGCACAGATACGCAGTATTTT.

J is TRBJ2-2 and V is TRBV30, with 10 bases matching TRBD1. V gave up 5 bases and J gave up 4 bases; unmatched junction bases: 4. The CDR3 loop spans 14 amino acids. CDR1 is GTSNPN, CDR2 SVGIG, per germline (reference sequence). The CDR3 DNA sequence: TGTGCCTGGGGTGGACAGGGGGTCACCGGGGAGCTGTTTTTT. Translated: CAWGGQGVTGELFF.

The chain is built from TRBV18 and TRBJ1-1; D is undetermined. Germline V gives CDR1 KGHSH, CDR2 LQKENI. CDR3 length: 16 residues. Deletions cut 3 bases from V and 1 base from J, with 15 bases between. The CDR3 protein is CASSPTRGRGNTEAFF. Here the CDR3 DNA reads TGTGCCAGCTCACCTACCAGAGGGCGAGGGAACACTGAAGCTTTCTTT.

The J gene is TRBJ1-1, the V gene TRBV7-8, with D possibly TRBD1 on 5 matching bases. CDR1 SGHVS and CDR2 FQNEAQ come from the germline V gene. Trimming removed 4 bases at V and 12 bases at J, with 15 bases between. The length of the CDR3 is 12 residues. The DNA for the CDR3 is TGTGCCAGCAGCTCCCCGAGACAGTTGACTTTCTTT. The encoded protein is CASSSPRQLTFF.

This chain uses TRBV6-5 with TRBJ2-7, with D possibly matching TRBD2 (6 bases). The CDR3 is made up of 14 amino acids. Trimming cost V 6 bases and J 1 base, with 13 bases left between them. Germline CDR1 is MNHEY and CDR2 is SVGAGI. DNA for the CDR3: TGTGCCAGCAGGACCCGGGACTCTTCCTACGAGCAGTACTTC. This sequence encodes CASRTRDSSYEQYF.

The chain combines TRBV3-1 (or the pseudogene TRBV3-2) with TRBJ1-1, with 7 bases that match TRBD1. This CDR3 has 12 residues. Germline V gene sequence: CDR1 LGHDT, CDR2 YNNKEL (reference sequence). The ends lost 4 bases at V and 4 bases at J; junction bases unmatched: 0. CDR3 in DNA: TGTGCCAGCAGCCCAGGGGGCACTGAAGCTTTCTTT. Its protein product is CASSPGGTEAFF.

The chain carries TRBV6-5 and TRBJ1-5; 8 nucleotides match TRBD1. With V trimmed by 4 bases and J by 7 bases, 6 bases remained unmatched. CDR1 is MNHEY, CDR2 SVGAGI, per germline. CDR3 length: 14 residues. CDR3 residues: CASSFRGLGQPQHF. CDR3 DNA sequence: TGTGCCAGCAGTTTCAGGGGGCTCGGGCAGCCCCAGCATTTT.

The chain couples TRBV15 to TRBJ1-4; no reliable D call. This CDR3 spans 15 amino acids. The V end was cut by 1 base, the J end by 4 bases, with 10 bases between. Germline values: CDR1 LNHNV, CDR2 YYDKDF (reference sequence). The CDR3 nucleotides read TGTGCCACCAGCAGAGGGCCCGCTCTTAATGAAAAACTGTTTTTT. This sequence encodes CATSRGPALNEKLFF.